This entry features one TCR beta chain sequence. Its antigen is currently unknown. These data originate in a study of T cell repertoires in aging, cancer and after chemotherapy. Study-level background: Healthy donor repertoires were recorded over several months to years and showed clear clonal overlap. Study-level points and caveats: Across the chemotherapy interval, each cancer cohort showed higher median generation probability, suggesting thymic rebound. In cancer patients, declining TCR diversity with age involved lost richness and lost evenness. Compared with age-matched healthy donors, untreated hematological or solid cancer patients showed higher blood TCR clonality.

Trimming removed 7 bases from V and 12 bases from J, with 24 bases in between. The CDR3 spans 15 residues. CDR1 is MDHEN and CDR2 is SYDVKM in the germline V gene. TCR beta rearrangements were amplified from peripheral blood genomic DNA. Rearranged V-D-J TRB sequences were amplified with a mixed TRB-A/B primer pool. TCRdb reanalysed the multiplex PCR reads using MiXCR and keeps one entry per CDR3 protein. Among over 10,000 distinct CDR3 sequences listed, about 25% were seen once. The sequence derives from a human donor in good health. The sample comprised blood. V gene TRBV28 combines with J gene TRBJ1-4; the D gene is possibly TRBD1 (5 bases). This chain's CDR3 is CASTQPGLRAVELFF. CDR3 bases: TGTGCCAGCACCCAGCCGGGACTCCGAGCCGTGGAACTGTTTTTT.